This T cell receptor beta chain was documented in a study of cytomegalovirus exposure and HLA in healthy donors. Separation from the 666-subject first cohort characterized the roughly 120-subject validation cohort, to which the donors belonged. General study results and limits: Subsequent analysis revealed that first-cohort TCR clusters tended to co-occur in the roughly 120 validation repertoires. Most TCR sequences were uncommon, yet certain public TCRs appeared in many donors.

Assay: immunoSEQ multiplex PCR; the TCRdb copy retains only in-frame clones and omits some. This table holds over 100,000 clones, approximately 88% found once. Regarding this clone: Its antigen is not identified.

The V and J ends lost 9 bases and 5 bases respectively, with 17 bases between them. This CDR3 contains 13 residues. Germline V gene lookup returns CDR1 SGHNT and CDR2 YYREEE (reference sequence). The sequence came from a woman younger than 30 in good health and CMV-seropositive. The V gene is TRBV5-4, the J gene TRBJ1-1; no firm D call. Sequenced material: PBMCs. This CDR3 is CATQPEGRTEAFF. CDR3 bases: TGTGCCACTCAGCCAGAAGGGAGAACTGAAGCTTTCTTT.